The 28 T cell receptor beta chains below all came from one sample that was sequenced in a study of response to subunit inactivated influenza vaccine. TCRdb processed the RT-PCR reads anew with MiXCR; each CDR3 protein has one entry. The data hold approximately 520,000 distinct CDR3 sequences, with about 25% observed a single time. The material was CD4+ T cells sorted from PBMCs, obtained roughly 5 days after vaccination. These receptors were obtained from a man between 50 and 59 years old who received an inactivated influenza vaccine.

The J gene is TRBJ1-4, the V gene TRBV2; D not certain. The CDR3 contains 12 residues. CDR1 is SNHLY and CDR2 is FYNNEI in the germline V gene. V lost 6 bases to trimming and J lost 0 bases, with 2 bases between them. The CDR3 region is CASRSTNEKLFF. As DNA, the CDR3 is TGTGCCAGCAGATCAACTAATGAAAAACTGTTTTTT.

The chain carries TRBV6-5 and TRBJ2-5, with D perhaps assigned TRBD1 or TRBD2 (5 bases each). The germline V gene has CDR1 MNHEY and CDR2 SVGAGI. V gave up 1 base and J gave up 7 bases, with 19 bases separating them. This CDR3 has 16 amino acids. The CDR3 here is CASSYLSRLGVGTQYF. In nucleotides, the CDR3 is TGTGCCAGCAGTTACTTGAGCCGTCTGGGGGTAGGGACCCAGTACTTC.

The chain employs TRBV28 and TRBJ2-7; no reliable D call. Between the trimmed V and J ends, which lost 5 bases and 3 bases, there was a span of 20 bases. Germline V CDR1 and CDR2: MDHEN, SYDVKM. This CDR3 is 16 amino acids long. The CDR3 reads CASSPPLEGLNYEQYF. CDR3 nucleotides: TGTGCCAGCAGTCCACCCCTCGAAGGGCTCAACTACGAGCAGTACTTC.

V usage is TRBV5-1 and J usage is TRBJ2-3; D remains unclear. Germline values: CDR1 SGHRS, CDR2 YFSETQ. Trimming shortened V by 4 bases and J by 1 base, and 10 bases separated the two germline ends. There are 14 residues in the CDR3. The CDR3, as DNA: TGCGCCAGCAGCCCAGCAGAACGCACAGATACGCAGTATTTT. Encoded protein: CASSPAERTDTQYF.

This clonotype was seen only once. The gene calls are TRBV10-3 and TRBJ1-1; the D gene is possibly TRBD1 (6 bases). Per the germline V gene, CDR1 is ENHRY and CDR2 is SYGVKD. The CDR3 contains 13 residues. Trimming pared 10 bases from V and 1 base from J, leaving 13 bases between. The CDR3 nucleotides are TGTGCCACGGCGACAGGTCGGAACACTGAAGCTTTCTTT. As protein: CATATGRNTEAFF.

The chain has TRBV5-6 and TRBJ2-7, with a possible D match to TRBD1 (6 bases). Germline assignment: CDR1 SGHDT and CDR2 YYEEEE. The CDR3 loop spans 16 amino acids. The ends were cut back, 2 bases at V and 0 bases at J, with 15 bases in the middle. CDR3 region: CASSFFGQGISYEQYF. CDR3 sequence (DNA): TGTGCCAGCAGCTTCTTCGGTCAGGGGATCTCCTACGAGCAGTACTTC.

The rearrangement joins TRBV4-2 to TRBJ2-7; the D gene is possibly TRBD2 (6 bases). The germline V gene encodes CDR1 LGHNA and CDR2 YNFKEQ. The CDR3 runs 15 residues. Between the trimmed V and J ends, which lost 2 bases and 4 bases, there was a span of 15 bases. CDR3 protein: CASSQRTGTGYEQYF. The CDR3 bases are TGTGCCAGCAGCCAACGAACCGGGACTGGATACGAGCAGTACTTC.

The chain couples TRBV12-3 or TRBV12-4 to TRBJ2-7; 9 nucleotides align to TRBD1. This CDR3 is built from 13 residues. Germline trimming cut 4 bases from V and 7 bases from J; bases unmatched to any gene: 5. The CDR3 loop is CASSWDRAREQYF. The DNA for the CDR3 is TGTGCCAGCAGTTGGGACAGGGCTCGGGAGCAGTACTTC.

This clonotype has a handful of counts. The CDR3 protein is CSAREQEKISSYNEQFF. The CDR3 DNA is TGCAGTGCTAGAGAACAGGAGAAAATCAGCTCCTACAATGAGCAGTTCTTC. The chain joins TRBV20-1 to TRBJ2-1, with D perhaps TRBD1 (5 bases). This CDR3 is built from 17 residues. Germline V gene sequence: CDR1 DFQATT, CDR2 SNEGSKA (reference sequence). Trimming took off 0 bases at V and 0 bases at J, with 15 bases between the two ends.

The chain links TRBV6-5 to TRBJ1-1; D possibly corresponds to TRBD1 (6 bases). The CDR3 covers 13 residues. Looked up from germline, CDR1 is MNHEY and CDR2 is SVGAGI. Deletions cut 2 bases from V and 4 bases from J, with 8 bases between. The CDR3 is CASSYGGLTEAFF. The CDR3 nucleotides are TGTGCCAGCAGTTACGGGGGGCTCACTGAAGCTTTCTTT.

This clonotype was seen a handful of times. The J gene is TRBJ1-6, the V gene TRBV20-1; no reliable D call. V lost 3 bases, J lost 10 bases, and 16 bases lay in between. Germline-derived CDR1 and CDR2 are DFQATT and SNEGSKA (reference sequence). The CDR3 loop spans 14 amino acids. CDR3 protein: CSASRQPTGSPLHF. The CDR3 DNA sequence: TGCAGTGCTAGCCGGCAGCCGACTGGGTCACCCCTCCACTTT.

The chain couples TRBV28 to TRBJ2-1; D is unclear. Trimming took off 8 bases at V and 4 bases at J, with 18 bases between the two ends. Germline loops: CDR1 MDHEN, CDR2 SYDVKM. CDR3 length: 15 amino acids. The CDR3, as DNA: TGTGCCAGCTCGATTAACCCCCCCTCTTACAATGAGCAGTTCTTC. Its protein is CASSINPPSYNEQFF.

This clonotype was seen once. For the CDR3, the DNA is TGTGCCAGCAGCCTTGGCGGGAGACTCCAAGAGACCCAGTACTTC. It codes for CASSLGGRLQETQYF. V gene TRBV2 combines with J gene TRBJ2-5; 7 bases map to TRBD2. Germline V lookup: CDR1 SNHLY, CDR2 FYNNEI. The CDR3 is 15 residues long. Trimming cost V 6 bases and J 1 base; bases outside gene matches: 8.

In its sample, this clonotype was seen a few times. The rearrangement joins TRBV24-1 to TRBJ2-2; the D call may be TRBD1 or TRBD2 (5 bases each). The CDR3 is 16 residues long. Trimming pared 5 bases from V and 1 base from J, leaving 13 bases between. From germline, CDR1 is KGHDR and CDR2 SFDVKD. The CDR3 sequence is CATSGKGRQNTGELFF. CDR3 bases: TGTGCCACCAGTGGTAAGGGACGGCAGAACACCGGGGAGCTGTTTTTT.

This sequence joins TRBV25-1 and TRBJ2-4, with 7 bases that match TRBD2. This CDR3 is built from 13 residues. Germline-derived CDR1 and CDR2 are MGHDK and SYGVNS. V dropped 2 bases and J dropped 8; count of bases not matched to a gene: 3. The CDR3 is CASSEPGGDIQYF. In DNA form, the CDR3 reads TGTGCCAGCAGTGAACCTGGGGGGGACATTCAGTACTTC.

This clonotype has just a few counts. The chain combines TRBV20-1 with TRBJ2-4, with D possibly being TRBD1 (6 bases). Looked up from germline, CDR1 is DFQATT and CDR2 is SNEGSKA (reference sequence). The CDR3 runs 15 residues. The germline V and J ends were trimmed by 3 bases and 0 bases, with 12 bases remaining between them. The CDR3: CSASPQGLAKNIQYF. CDR3 in DNA: TGCAGTGCTAGTCCACAGGGCCTAGCCAAAAACATTCAGTACTTC.

The rearrangement uses TRBV5-6 and TRBJ2-3; no clear D gene. Trimming stripped 0 bases from V and 4 bases from J, with 12 bases between. CDR3 length: 15 amino acids. In germline, CDR1 is SGHDT, CDR2 YYEEEE. The CDR3 spells CASSLGKWRPDTQYF. For the CDR3, the DNA is TGTGCCAGCAGCTTGGGGAAGTGGCGTCCAGATACGCAGTATTTT.

The V and J genes are TRBV28 and TRBJ2-1; no clear D gene. V lost 6 bases, J lost 8 bases, and 17 bases lay in between. The germline V gene has CDR1 MDHEN and CDR2 SYDVKM. The CDR3 consists of 14 residues. CDR3 sequence reads: CASSRHRTLDEQFF. The CDR3 region has the DNA TGTGCCAGCAGCCGCCATCGGACGCTCGATGAGCAGTTCTTC. The whole variable domain, filled in from reference TRBV28 and TRBJ2-1, reads DVKVTQSSRYLVKRTGEKVFLECVQDMDHENMFWYRQDPGLGLRLIYFSYDVKMKEKGDIPEGYSVSREKKERFSLILESASTNQTSMYLCASSRHRTLDEQFFGPGTRLTVL.

This clonotype has a count of ten or more. This chain connects TRBV20-1 to TRBJ2-7; tentatively, D is TRBD1 or TRBD2 (6 bases each). V was shortened by 5 bases and J by 3 bases, with 14 bases between the two germline ends. This CDR3 contains 13 residues. Germline V gene sequence: CDR1 DFQATT, CDR2 SNEGSKA (reference sequence). The CDR3 DNA is TGCAGTGCTCGGGGGCCAGGGTTCTACGAGCAGTACTTC. Protein product: CSARGPGFYEQYF.

This clonotype was seen more than once but under ten times. The J gene is TRBJ2-5, the V gene TRBV5-1, with D possibly called TRBD1 or TRBD2 (5 bases each). The germline V and J ends were trimmed by 4 bases and 5 bases, with 18 bases remaining between them. This CDR3 region has 15 residues. The germline CDR1 and CDR2 sequences are SGHRS and YFSETQ. Here the CDR3 DNA reads TGCGCCAGCAGCAAAGGGACCGGGATGGGGGAGACCCAGTACTTC. It translates to CASSKGTGMGETQYF.

The chain is built from TRBV7-2 and TRBJ1-1, with D possibly matching TRBD1 (6 bases). CDR1 is SGHTA and CDR2 is FQGNSA in the germline V gene. The V gene lost 2 bases and the J gene lost 4 bases, with 17 bases spanning the gap. The CDR3 is 16 amino acids. The CDR3 nucleotides are TGTGCCAGCAGCTTATTCGGGGGGGGCGCAGGCACTGAAGCTTTCTTT. Translating it yields CASSLFGGGAGTEAFF.

In its sample, this clonotype was seen many times. This chain joins TRBV28 and TRBJ2-1, with D maybe TRBD1 (6 bases). CDR1 and CDR2 from the germline V gene are MDHEN and SYDVKM. The CDR3 covers 14 residues. V was pared by 7 bases and J by 4 bases, with 14 bases between. CDR3 loop: CASTMGTLYNEQFF. For the CDR3, the DNA is TGTGCCAGCACCATGGGGACACTTTACAATGAGCAGTTCTTC.

The chain combines TRBV20-1 with TRBJ2-3; TRBD2 matches 7 bases. Germline V gives CDR1 DFQATT, CDR2 SNEGSKA (reference sequence). CDR3 size: 14 residues. J gave up 4 bases and V 1 base, and 5 bases lay outside the gene matches. Here the CDR3 DNA reads TGCAGTGCTAGAGCGGGGGGACCGTCAGATACGCAGTATTTT. It encodes CSARAGGPSDTQYF.

This clonotype came up many times. In DNA, the CDR3 is TGTGCCAGCTCTCTCCTAGGGCTCGGAGGAAACACCATATATTTT. It specifies CASSLLGLGGNTIYF. The J gene is TRBJ1-3, the V gene TRBV18; D not certain. The CDR3 totals 15 residues. Germline CDR1 is KGHSH and CDR2 is LQKENI. V was trimmed by 6 bases and J by 4 bases, leaving 16 bases between them.

This clonotype was counted ten times or more. The gene calls are TRBV20-1 and TRBJ2-5, with 12 bases that match TRBD2. This CDR3 contains 14 residues. V shed 3 bases and J 7 bases; nucleotides not matched to a gene: 6. Germline V lookup: CDR1 DFQATT, CDR2 SNEGSKA (reference sequence). CDR3 nucleotide sequence: TGCAGTGCTAGTACTAGCGGGAGGAGTTGGACCCAGTACTTC. Its translation is CSASTSGRSWTQYF.

The chain recombines TRBV12-3 or TRBV12-4 with TRBJ2-6; perhaps D is TRBD1 or TRBD2 (5 bases each). CDR3 length: 15 residues. Trimming stripped 7 bases from V and 0 bases from J, with 10 bases between. The CDR3 bases are TGTGCCAGCAACCGGGGCCTCTCTGGGGCCAACGTCCTGACTTTC. This sequence encodes CASNRGLSGANVLTF.

This clonotype occurred a few times. This rearrangement joins TRBV20-1 to TRBJ2-3; D may match TRBD1 or TRBD2 (5 bases each). The CDR3 has 14 amino acids. Trimming shortened V by 5 bases and J by 1 base, and 13 bases separated the two germline ends. Germline values: CDR1 DFQATT, CDR2 SNEGSKA (reference sequence). The CDR3 nucleotides are TGCAGTGCTGAACCGGGGCAGGGCACAGATACGCAGTATTTT. Translated, it gives CSAEPGQGTDTQYF.

This clonotype has a handful of counts. This chain uses TRBV6-5 with TRBJ2-1; tentative D call: TRBD1 (6 bases). This CDR3 is 15 amino acids long. The V end lost 2 bases, the J end lost 2 bases, and 10 bases lay between the germline ends. Germline V gene lookup returns CDR1 MNHEY and CDR2 SVGAGI. CDR3 DNA: TGTGCCAGCAGTTACGGTGACAGGCCCTACAATGAGCAGTTCTTC. Protein: CASSYGDRPYNEQFF.